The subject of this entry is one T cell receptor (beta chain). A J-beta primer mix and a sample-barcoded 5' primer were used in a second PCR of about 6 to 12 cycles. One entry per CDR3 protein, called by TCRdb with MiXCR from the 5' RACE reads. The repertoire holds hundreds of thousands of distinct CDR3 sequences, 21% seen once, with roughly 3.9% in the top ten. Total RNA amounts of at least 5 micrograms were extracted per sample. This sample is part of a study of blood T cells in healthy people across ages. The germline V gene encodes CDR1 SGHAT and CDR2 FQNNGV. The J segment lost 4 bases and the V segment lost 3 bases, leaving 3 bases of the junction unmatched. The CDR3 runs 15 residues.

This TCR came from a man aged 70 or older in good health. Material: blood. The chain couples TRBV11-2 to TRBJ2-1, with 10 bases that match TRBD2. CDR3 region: CASSFTSGNYNEQFF. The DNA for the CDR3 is TGTGCCAGCAGCTTTACTAGCGGGAATTACAATGAGCAGTTCTTC.